A single sample gave rise to the 8 T cell receptor beta chains below, sequenced in a study of T cell responses to AZD1222 COVID-19 vaccine. Repertoires were generated with immunoSEQ multiplex PCR, while TCRdb's copy carries only in-frame clones and drops some. The data show some 84,000 clones, with over 75% seen just once and about 15% held by the top ten. The input for sequencing was peripheral blood, taken on day 0 of AZD1222 vaccination. Receptors originate from an adult in good health.

This clone was picked up one time. J is TRBJ2-5 and V is TRBV14; D not certain. V lost 5 bases and J lost 7, with 8 bases in between. There are 11 residues in the CDR3. Germline V CDR1 and CDR2: SGHDN, FVKESK. The CDR3 bases are TGTGCCAGCAGCTTCTTATGGACCCAGTACTTC. This translates into CASSFLWTQYF.

This clone has only a few counts. This rearrangement joins TRBV28 to TRBJ2-7, with D hard to call. Germline lookup yields CDR1 MDHEN and CDR2 SYDVKM. V dropped 4 bases and J dropped 1 base, with 11 bases sitting between them. The length of the CDR3 is 14 residues. CDR3 sequence: CASSSWTDSYEQYF. CDR3 DNA sequence: TGTGCCAGCAGTTCATGGACCGATTCCTACGAGCAGTACTTC.

V usage is TRBV6-5 and J usage is TRBJ2-6, with no clear D. Looked up from germline, CDR1 is MNHEY and CDR2 is SVGAGI. There are 12 residues in the CDR3. This chain's CDR3 is CAATSGANVLTF. The CDR3 coding sequence is TGTGCGGCCACCTCTGGGGCCAACGTCCTGACTTTC.

The sample holds one count of this clone. The chain employs TRBV28 and TRBJ1-5, with 9 bases lining up with TRBD1. The V segment lost 5 bases and the J segment 0 bases; nucleotides outside the gene matches: 8. Germline V lookup: CDR1 MDHEN, CDR2 SYDVKM. This CDR3 has 17 amino acids. CDR3 in amino acids: CASSPTRTGDSNQPQHF. Written as DNA, the CDR3 is TGTGCCAGCAGTCCTACTAGGACAGGGGATAGCAATCAGCCCCAGCATTTT. Variable domain in full (rest from reference TRBV28 and TRBJ1-5): DVKVTQSSRYLVKRTGEKVFLECVQDMDHENMFWYRQDPGLGLRLIYFSYDVKMKEKGDIPEGYSVSREKKERFSLILESASTNQTSMYLCASSPTRTGDSNQPQHFGDGTRLSIL.

This chain connects TRBV25-1 to TRBJ1-1; no clear D. The length of the CDR3 is 13 residues. Germline loops: CDR1 MGHDK, CDR2 SYGVNS. Trimming cost V 3 bases and J 0 bases, with 5 bases left between them. For the CDR3, the DNA is TGTGCCAGCAGTGACAGAATGAACACTGAAGCTTTCTTT. As protein: CASSDRMNTEAFF.

In its sample, this clone was seen once. The chain is built from TRBV5-4 and TRBJ1-6, with 10 bases identical to TRBD1. CDR3 length: 15 residues. V lost 2 bases, J lost 9 bases, and 5 bases stayed unmatched. Germline lookup yields CDR1 SGHNT and CDR2 YYREEE (reference sequence). The CDR3 coding sequence is TGTGCCAGCAGCTTCTTTGACAGGGGGCCTTCACCCCTCCACTTT. Amino acid sequence: CASSFFDRGPSPLHF.

V usage is TRBV7-2 and J usage is TRBJ2-1; TRBD2 matches 10 bases. Germline values: CDR1 SGHTA, CDR2 FQGNSA. Trimming took 5 bases from V and 2 from J; bases not matched to a gene: 6. The CDR3 is 16 amino acids. DNA of the CDR3: TGTGCCAGCAGCAACCCGGGACTAGCGACCTACAATGAGCAGTTCTTC. Translated, it gives CASSNPGLATYNEQFF.

The chain is built from TRBV5-1 and TRBJ2-5; D assignment may be TRBD1 or TRBD2 (5 bases each). V gave up 3 bases and J gave up 2 bases, with 14 bases separating them. The germline V gene has CDR1 SGHRS and CDR2 YFSETQ. This CDR3 contains 15 residues. The CDR3 is CASSWGTQVQETQYF. Here the CDR3 DNA reads TGCGCCAGCAGCTGGGGGACGCAGGTTCAAGAGACCCAGTACTTC.